These 6 T cell receptor beta chains originate from one sample sequenced in a study of shared clonotypes between healthy human individuals. Some clones are missing from TCRdb's copy, which holds only in-frame ones; the method was immunoSEQ multiplex PCR. The table records hundreds of thousands of clones, about 98% of them present only once. CD45RO-negative CD8 cells positively selected for CCR7 made up the naive population, which excluded terminally differentiated effector memory CD45RA+ cells. The sample was naive CD8+ T cells sorted from blood. These receptors came from a man younger than 40 in good health.

This sequence joins TRBV11-2 and TRBJ2-7; no clear D. V lost 0 bases, J lost 4 bases, and 7 bases lay in between. There are 13 residues in the CDR3. Germline CDR1 is SGHAT and CDR2 is FQNNGV. The CDR3 DNA reads as TGTGCCAGCAGCTTAGAAAGAGCTTACGAGCAGTACTTC. It is translated as CASSLERAYEQYF.

The chain links TRBV7-6 to TRBJ2-3; D gene unclear. CDR3 length equals 16 residues. Germline V gives CDR1 SGHVS, CDR2 FNYEAQ. V lost 2 bases and J lost 2, with 14 bases in between. CDR3 residues: CASSLTLGMNTDTQYF. CDR3 bases: TGTGCCAGCAGCTTAACTCTGGGAATGAACACAGATACGCAGTATTTT. The full variable domain, completed using reference TRBV7-6 and TRBJ2-3, is GAGVSQSPRYKVTKRGQDVALRCDPISGHVSLYWYRQALGQGPEFLTYFNYEAQQDKSGLPNDRFSAERPEGSISTLTIQRTEQRDSAMYRCASSLTLGMNTDTQYFGPGTRLTVL.

The chain carries TRBV11-2 and TRBJ2-1, with 7 bases aligning to TRBD2. V dropped 1 base and J dropped 5; count of bases not matched to a gene: 5. This CDR3 has 15 residues. Germline-derived CDR1 and CDR2 are SGHAT and FQNNGV. This CDR3 reads CASSLGSSGHNEQFF. Here the CDR3 DNA reads TGTGCCAGCAGCTTAGGGTCTAGCGGACACAATGAGCAGTTCTTC.

The rearrangement uses TRBV15 and TRBJ1-2; no reliable D call. The CDR3 is 15 amino acids. Germline-derived CDR1 and CDR2 are LNHNV and YYDKDF (reference sequence). Trimming removed 1 base at V and 0 bases at J, with 9 bases between. CDR3 coding DNA: TGTGCCACCAGCAGAGTGGAGACATCTAACTATGGCTACACCTTC. Residues: CATSRVETSNYGYTF.

This clone appeared once. The genes are TRBV28 and TRBJ1-5, with D tentatively TRBD1 (6 bases). CDR1 is MDHEN and CDR2 is SYDVKM in the germline V gene. The length of the CDR3 is 17 residues. The V end was cut by 5 bases, the J end by 2 bases, with 19 bases between. Written as DNA, the CDR3 is TGTGCCAGCAGTCAGAACCCACAGGGTGTCGGCAATCAGCCCCAGCATTTT. Protein product: CASSQNPQGVGNQPQHF.

J is TRBJ1-2 and V is TRBV28; 7 positions agree with TRBD1. Germline V gives CDR1 MDHEN, CDR2 SYDVKM. With V trimmed by 7 bases and J by 8 bases, 19 bases remained unmatched. This CDR3 comprises 16 residues. CDR3: CASIGDRENLRGGYTF. The DNA for the CDR3 is TGTGCCAGCATTGGAGACAGGGAGAATCTTAGAGGCGGCTACACCTTC.